This TCR beta chain was recovered during a study of OX40 agonist ivuxolimab in advanced cancers. Study results and caveats: Specificity for antigen went undetermined in the expanded peripheral T cells. Clones of CD4+ and CD8+ blood T cells grew by week 6 at doses of 0.1 to 3.0 mg/kg.

Trimming took 4 bases from V and 0 from J, leaving 13 bases between them. CDR3 length: 17 amino acids. CDR1 SGHTA and CDR2 FQGTGA come from the germline V gene. Some clones are missing from TCRdb's copy, which holds only in-frame ones; the method was immunoSEQ multiplex PCR. Altogether tens of thousands of clones are present, about 87% being singletons, with the ten largest covering about 1.5%. Details on this clone: Antigen specificity is unknown.

V gene TRBV7-3 combines with J gene TRBJ2-6; D is unresolved. The origin of this receptor is an adult with an advanced solid tumor such as melanoma, head and neck, liver or kidney cancer. The material sequenced was CD4+ or CD8+ T cells sorted from blood, taken in a trial of the OX40 agonist ivuxolimab. CDR3 coding DNA: TGTGCCAGCAGCTACTGGTCAGTCCTCTCTGGGGCCAACGTCCTGACTTTC. Amino acid sequence: CASSYWSVLSGANVLTF.